This T cell receptor (beta chain) was recovered during a study of blood T cell repertoires in COVID-19. Per the original data handling: Estimation of nucleated cell counts was performed using reference gene primer amplification. Produced via immunoSEQ multiplex PCR; TCRdb's table is partial and in-frame only. V and J calls and clone size are given by that table; D and trimming were obtained from the DNA. The table shows approximately 94,000 clones, with about 85% occurring only once. V lost 5 bases, J lost 6 bases, and 4 bases stayed unmatched. CDR3 size: 16 residues. CDR1 is SGHNT and CDR2 is YENEEA in the germline V gene.

The chain recombines TRBV11-3 with TRBJ2-2; 15 nucleotides match TRBD2. This TCR was sampled from a human donor in a cohort sampled during active COVID-19. The sample comprised peripheral blood. In nucleotides, the CDR3 is TGTGCCAGCAGCGCGGGACTAGCGGGAGGCCCCGGGGAGCTGTTTTTT. Translating gives CASSAGLAGGPGELFF.